The next 18 T cell receptor beta chains were all read from a single sample in a study of vaccination and CD4 T cells after COVID-19. As for treatment: approximately 9-day PBMC culture with coronavirus spike peptide pools or control peptides (ViraFEST assay). Collection of the unexposed donor's CD4+ T cells took place before the COVID-19 pandemic (2011-2018). The antigens of these receptors remain unknown. At the Johns Hopkins FTIC core, DNA taken from cultured CD4+ T cells was sequenced by way of the Oncomine TCR Beta short-read assay. TCRdb recomputed calls from the PCR reads with MiXCR, one row per CDR3 protein. The table has about 2,300 distinct CDR3 sequences, about a third seen once; the top ten hold roughly 80%. Sequencing was performed on CD4+ T cells from blood, cultured in vitro. These receptor sequences come from a human donor in good health.

The gene calls are TRBV5-4 and TRBJ1-2; possibly TRBD1 for D (6 bases). This CDR3 comprises 15 residues. Germline CDR1 and CDR2: SGHNT and YYREEE (reference sequence). V shed 0 bases and J shed 9 bases, with 18 bases lying between them. The DNA of the CDR3 is TGTGCCAGCAGCTTGGCCAATATGGGGGCCTCAAGCTACACCTTC. It encodes CASSLANMGASSYTF. The full variable domain, with the rest looked up from reference TRBV5-4 and TRBJ1-2, is ETGVTQSPTHLIKTRGQQVTLRCSSQSGHNTVSWYQQALGQGPQFIFQYYREEENGRGNFPPRFSGLQFPNYSSELNVNALELDDSALYLCASSLANMGASSYTFGSGTRLTVV.

This sequence joins TRBV4-1 and TRBJ1-1; no definite D call. The germline gives CDR1 MGHRA, CDR2 YSYEKL. There are 14 residues in the CDR3. V lost 0 bases and J lost 1, with 6 bases in between. CDR3 in amino acids: CASSQDRGNTEAFF. The CDR3 DNA is TGCGCCAGCAGCCAAGATCGGGGGAACACTGAAGCTTTCTTT.

J is TRBJ1-5 and V is TRBV6-1, with 7 bases aligning to TRBD1. The germline V gene has CDR1 MNHNS and CDR2 SASEGT. The V segment lost 6 bases and the J segment 0 bases; nucleotides outside the gene matches: 11. The CDR3 loop spans 17 amino acids. CDR3 DNA sequence: TGTGCCAGCAGAGATTCGGGACAGCCATATAGCAATCAGCCCCAGCATTTT. Protein: CASRDSGQPYSNQPQHF.

This CDR3 is CASSPWTGTGELFF. CDR3 sequence (DNA): TGTGCCAGCAGCCCCTGGACTGGGACCGGGGAGCTGTTTTTT. The chain couples TRBV7-2 to TRBJ2-2, with D possibly being TRBD2 (5 bases). The germline V and J ends were trimmed by 5 bases and 5 bases, with 12 bases remaining between them. The V gene's germline CDR1 is SGHTA and CDR2 FQGNSA. The CDR3 has 14 residues.

This sequence joins TRBV12-3 or TRBV12-4 and TRBJ2-2; D gene unclear. The V end was cut by 5 bases, the J end by 0 bases, with 1 base between. This CDR3 contains 12 residues. The CDR3 nucleotides are TGTGCCAGCAGTCCGAACACCGGGGAGCTGTTTTTT. It translates to CASSPNTGELFF.

The rearrangement joins TRBV6-5 to TRBJ1-2, with 8 bases identical to TRBD1. With 4 bases clipped from V and 4 bases from J, the junction kept 8 bases outside the gene matches. The CDR3 runs 15 residues. Germline CDR1 reads MNHEY; CDR2 reads SVGAGI. CDR3 sequence reads: CASSSSGGASYGYTF. The CDR3 DNA reads TGTGCCAGCAGTTCCTCAGGGGGCGCTTCCTATGGCTACACCTTC.

This clonotype has more than one count but fewer than ten. V is TRBV7-9 and J is TRBJ1-5, with 9 bases fitting TRBD1. CDR3 size: 15 residues. Losses at the gene ends were 5 bases for V and 7 bases for J; bases not matched to a gene: 9. The V gene's germline CDR1 is SEHNR and CDR2 FQNEAQ (reference sequence). CDR3 DNA sequence: TGTGCCAGCAGCACTGGACAGGGGAATAGCCAGCCCCAGCATTTT. It codes for CASSTGQGNSQPQHF.

The sample holds a few counts of this clonotype. This sequence joins TRBV7-7 and TRBJ1-2, with a possible D match to TRBD1 (6 bases). The CDR3 totals 17 residues. Trimming cost V 2 bases and J 5 bases, with 21 bases left between them. The germline V gene encodes CDR1 SSHAT and CDR2 FNYEAQ (reference sequence). CDR3 in DNA: TGTGCCAGCAGCTTACCCCCGAACTTGGACAGCAGATATGGCTACACCTTC. Translated: CASSLPPNLDSRYGYTF.

The rearrangement joins TRBV28 to TRBJ1-6, with D uncertain. The germline gives CDR1 MDHEN, CDR2 SYDVKM. V was shortened by 4 bases and J by 0 bases, with 13 bases between the two germline ends. The length of the CDR3 is 17 residues. The CDR3 is CASSSIRRSSYNSPLHF. The CDR3 coding sequence is TGTGCCAGCAGTTCGATTCGCAGGAGCTCCTATAATTCACCCCTCCACTTT.

The chain links TRBV9 to TRBJ2-5; D may be TRBD1 (5 bases). V gave up 4 bases and J gave up 5 bases, with 9 bases separating them. This CDR3 comprises 12 residues. Germline-derived CDR1 and CDR2 are SGDLS and YYNGEE. CDR3 sequence reads: CASSPGLETQYF. Written as DNA, the CDR3 is TGTGCCAGCAGCCCAGGGCTGGAGACCCAGTACTTC.

The chain employs TRBV7-3 and TRBJ2-2; D not resolved. The CDR3 contains 12 residues. Between the trimmed V and J ends, which lost 5 bases and 8 bases, there was a span of 9 bases. Germline assignment: CDR1 SGHTA and CDR2 FQGTGA. CDR3 DNA: TGTGCCAGCAGCCCTCCCGCAGGGGAGCTGTTTTTT. Translated: CASSPPAGELFF.

The sample holds a few counts of this clonotype. The J gene is TRBJ1-5, the V gene TRBV4-1, with 8 bases lining up with TRBD1. Germline V gene data show CDR1 as MGHRA and CDR2 as YSYEKL. This CDR3 contains 14 residues. V was clipped by 3 bases and J by 7 bases; unmatched bases: 5. The CDR3 sequence is CASSHRGQGQPQHF. DNA for the CDR3: TGCGCCAGCAGCCACCGTGGACAGGGCCAGCCCCAGCATTTT.

This clonotype was seen a few times. The CDR3 sequence: CASRAQGPGNTIYF. CDR3 nucleotide sequence: TGTGCCAGCAGAGCACAGGGACCTGGAAACACCATATATTTT. The J gene is TRBJ1-3, the V gene TRBV2; the D gene is possibly TRBD1 (6 bases). The V and J ends lost 6 bases and 2 bases respectively, with 11 bases between them. The CDR3 contains 14 residues. CDR1 and CDR2 (germline): SNHLY, FYNNEI.

This clonotype has only a few counts. This sequence joins TRBV27 and TRBJ1-2; D not certain. Between the trimmed V and J ends, which lost 5 bases and 8 bases, there was a span of 15 bases. The CDR3 spans 13 residues. Germline CDR1 MNHEY, CDR2 SMNVEV (reference sequence). The DNA for the CDR3 is TGTGCCAGCAGTACCGCCTTGTGGAGAGGCTACACCTTC. Protein sequence: CASSTALWRGYTF.

The gene calls are TRBV6-2 or TRBV6-3 and TRBJ2-3; D is undetermined. In germline, CDR1 is MNHEY, CDR2 SVGEGT. Trimming took off 5 bases at V and 6 bases at J, with 12 bases between the two ends. The CDR3 loop spans 13 amino acids. CDR3 loop: CASSHPTTDTQYF. The DNA of the CDR3 is TGTGCCAGCAGTCACCCGACAACGGATACGCAGTATTTT.

The chain recombines TRBV11-3 with TRBJ2-2; D remains ambiguous. V lost 5 bases to trimming and J lost 0 bases, with 10 bases between them. There are 15 residues in the CDR3. Germline CDR1 and CDR2: SGHNT and YENEEA. CDR3 region: CASSPNRANTGELFF. Here the CDR3 DNA reads TGTGCCAGCAGCCCCAACCGGGCGAACACCGGGGAGCTGTTTTTT.

In its sample, this clonotype was seen a few times. The rearrangement uses TRBV20-1 and TRBJ2-2, with a weak D call TRBD2 (6 bases). Trimming stripped 2 bases from V and 6 bases from J, with 13 bases between. The CDR3 totals 14 residues. CDR1 is DFQATT and CDR2 is SNEGSKA in the germline V gene (reference sequence). The CDR3 coding sequence is TGCAGTGCTAGATCTTTCGGCGGGGCCGGGGAGCTGTTTTTT. Translating it yields CSARSFGGAGELFF.

The CDR3 DNA is TGTGCCAGCAGCGTAGCGACGGGTTTGTACAATGAGCAGTTCTTC. It specifies CASSVATGLYNEQFF. The chain recombines TRBV9 with TRBJ2-1; D not resolved. V was pared by 0 bases and J by 4 bases, with 11 bases between. CDR1 is SGDLS, CDR2 YYNGEE, per germline. The CDR3 totals 15 residues.